The 17 T cell receptor beta chains given below trace back to one sample, sequenced in a study of blood T cell repertoires in COVID-19. The table came from immunoSEQ multiplex PCR; TCRdb's copy has only in-frame clones and leaves some out. The table lists about 210,000 clones, 84% of them singletons, with 7.6% in the top ten. Sequenced sample: peripheral blood. All receptors derive from a woman aged 45-60 years with active or convalescent COVID-19.

This chain uses TRBV19 with TRBJ1-2; 11 bases are a match to TRBD1. Losses at the gene ends were 7 bases for V and 5 bases for J; bases not matched to a gene: 9. Per germline, CDR1 LNHDA and CDR2 SQIVND (reference sequence). The CDR3 extends over 15 amino acids. The CDR3 DNA reads TGTGCCAGTACCAAAGAAGGACAGGGGGCGTATGGCTACACCTTC. Amino acid sequence: CASTKEGQGAYGYTF.

This clone was observed a few times. The rearrangement joins TRBV29-1 to TRBJ2-3; no clear D gene. The CDR3 runs to 12 residues. The germline gives CDR1 SQVTM, CDR2 ANQGSEA. V lost 3 bases and J 0 bases, leaving 4 bases between the germline ends. Here the CDR3 DNA reads TGCAGCGTTGATCCTAGCACAGATACGCAGTATTTT. It translates to CSVDPSTDTQYF.

The J gene is TRBJ2-2, the V gene TRBV30; 7 bases map to TRBD2. V shed 0 bases and J 5 bases; nucleotides not matched to a gene: 6. CDR3 size: 15 residues. The V gene's germline CDR1 is GTSNPN and CDR2 SVGIG (reference sequence). CDR3 sequence (DNA): TGTGCCTGGAGTGTGCGGGGGAGGGGTACCGGGGAGCTGTTTTTT. Protein product: CAWSVRGRGTGELFF.

The rearrangement uses TRBV4-1 and TRBJ1-2, with 11 bases that match TRBD1. The CDR3 contains 16 residues. Germline assignment: CDR1 MGHRA and CDR2 YSYEKL. J lost 6 bases, V lost 1 base, and 7 bases had no gene match. The CDR3 here is CASSQVGQGARNGYTF. Here the CDR3 DNA reads TGCGCCAGCAGCCAAGTAGGACAGGGGGCGAGAAATGGCTACACCTTC.

The rearrangement joins TRBV6-5 to TRBJ2-3; 12 bases map to TRBD2. Germline CDR1 and CDR2: MNHEY and SVGAGI. The trim removed 4 bases at V and 2 bases at J, leaving 4 bases unmatched. This CDR3 has 16 residues. This CDR3 reads CASSSSGRAVTDTQYF. The CDR3 nucleotides are TGTGCCAGCAGTTCTAGCGGGAGGGCCGTCACAGATACGCAGTATTTT.

The rearrangement links TRBV19 to TRBJ2-6; D is undetermined. The V end was cut by 3 bases, the J end by 4 bases, with 7 bases between. Germline V lookup: CDR1 LNHDA, CDR2 SQIVND (reference sequence). The CDR3 has 14 amino acids. This chain's CDR3 is CASSIGAGANVLTF. CDR3 coding DNA: TGTGCCAGTAGTATCGGTGCAGGGGCCAACGTCCTGACTTTC. The whole variable domain, filled in from reference TRBV19 and TRBJ2-6, reads DGGITQSPKYLFRKEGQNVTLSCEQNLNHDAMYWYRQDPGQGLRLIYYSQIVNDFQKGDIAEGYSVSREKKESFPLTVTSAQKNPTAFYLCASSIGAGANVLTFGAGSRLTVL.

V is TRBV9 and J is TRBJ2-1; the D is unclear. Per germline, CDR1 SGDLS and CDR2 YYNGEE. V lost 0 bases to trimming and J lost 2 bases, with 9 bases between them. There are 15 residues in the CDR3. Written as DNA, the CDR3 is TGTGCCAGCAGCGTAGAACTGTACCCCTACAATGAGCAGTTCTTC. Translation gives CASSVELYPYNEQFF.

This sequence joins TRBV2 and TRBJ2-7; 9 bases map to TRBD1. With 5 bases clipped from V and 0 bases from J, the junction kept 5 bases outside the gene matches. CDR1 and CDR2 from the germline V gene are SNHLY and FYNNEI. The CDR3 consists of 15 residues. The CDR3: CASSRGQGSSYEQYF. The CDR3 coding sequence is TGTGCCAGCAGTCGTGGACAGGGGAGCTCCTACGAGCAGTACTTC.

V and J are TRBV5-6 and TRBJ1-3; D unresolved. The CDR3 length is 14 residues. Germline-derived CDR1 and CDR2 are SGHDT and YYEEEE. Between the trimmed V and J ends, which lost 2 bases and 0 bases, there was a span of 6 bases. The CDR3 DNA sequence: TGTGCCAGCAGCTTTCCCGGCTCTGGAAACACCATATATTTT. It translates to CASSFPGSGNTIYF. The full variable domain, rest sourced from reference TRBV5-6 and TRBJ1-3, is DAGVTQSPTHLIKTRGQQVTLRCSPKSGHDTVSWYQQALGQGPQFIFQYYEEEERQRGNFPDRFSGHQFPNYSSELNVNALLLGDSALYLCASSFPGSGNTIYFGEGSWLTVV.

The count of this clone is one. This chain links TRBV6-1 with TRBJ2-1; TRBD2 is a possible D gene (6 bases). The CDR3 has 15 amino acids. Trimming removed 5 bases from V and 6 bases from J, with 17 bases in between. In germline, CDR1 is MNHNS, CDR2 SASEGT. In DNA, the CDR3 is TGTGCCAGCAGTCACCGACTAGATACAACCAATGAGCAGTTCTTC. Translation gives CASSHRLDTTNEQFF.

This clone has only a few counts. The junction differs from germline at one of its ends, possibly a read error. V gene TRBV5-1 combines with J gene TRBJ2-2, with 9 bases matching TRBD2. Germline V gene data show CDR1 as SGHRS and CDR2 as YFSETQ. CDR3 length equals 15 residues. CDR3 in amino acids: CASTLGAGGRGELFF. CDR3 DNA sequence: TGCGCCAGCACCTTGGGAGCGGGAGGCCGCGGGGAGCTGTTTTTT.

This chain links TRBV5-6 with TRBJ2-3, with TRBD2 as a possible D gene (6 bases). This CDR3 is 15 amino acids long. Germline CDR1 and CDR2: SGHDT and YYEEEE. With 4 bases removed from V and 5 bases from J, the gap between germline ends came to 17 bases. The DNA of the CDR3 is TGTGCCAGCAGCCCGACACAAGGGACTCAAGATACGCAGTATTTT. It translates to CASSPTQGTQDTQYF. The full variable domain, completed using reference TRBV5-6 and TRBJ2-3, is DAGVTQSPTHLIKTRGQQVTLRCSPKSGHDTVSWYQQALGQGPQFIFQYYEEEERQRGNFPDRFSGHQFPNYSSELNVNALLLGDSALYLCASSPTQGTQDTQYFGPGTRLTVL.

The chain links TRBV29-1 to TRBJ1-2; 10 nucleotides line up with TRBD1. Germline V gene data show CDR1 as SQVTM and CDR2 as ANQGSEA. This CDR3 contains 13 residues. The trim removed 7 bases at V and 3 bases at J, leaving 5 bases unmatched. CDR3 loop: CSAATGGDYGYTF. The DNA of the CDR3 is TGCAGCGCCGCGACAGGGGGCGACTATGGCTACACCTTC.

The rearrangement uses TRBV18 and TRBJ2-5; D is possibly TRBD1 (6 bases). Germline V gene data show CDR1 as KGHSH and CDR2 as LQKENI. CDR3 length: 13 residues. Trimming removed 2 bases from V and 5 bases from J, with 9 bases in between. Here the CDR3 reads CASSPGTMETQYF. CDR3 in DNA: TGTGCCAGCTCACCAGGGACAATGGAGACCCAGTACTTC.

The V and J genes are TRBV15 and TRBJ2-7, with 9 bases that match TRBD1. Unmatched junction bases numbered 8, after V lost 0 bases and J lost 2 bases. Germline V CDR1 and CDR2: LNHNV, YYDKDF (reference sequence). This CDR3 comprises 17 residues. The chain's CDR3 is CATSRDRRRDRAYEQYV. As DNA, the CDR3 is TGTGCCACCAGCAGAGACCGGCGACGGGACAGGGCCTACGAGCAGTACGTC.

The chain recombines TRBV5-1 with TRBJ1-2; 9 bases map to TRBD1. The germline V gene has CDR1 SGHRS and CDR2 YFSETQ. With 2 bases clipped from V and 8 bases from J, the junction kept 13 bases outside the gene matches. CDR3 length: 16 residues. CDR3 DNA sequence: TGCGCCAGCAGCTTAATCCAGGCGGGACAGGGTGAAGGCTACACCTTC. It codes for CASSLIQAGQGEGYTF.

The CDR3 region has the DNA TGTGCCAGTAGGGACAGAACGTCGTCACCCCTCCACTTT. It specifies CASRDRTSSPLHF. J is TRBJ1-6 and V is TRBV19; weak D call: TRBD1 (6 bases). The CDR3 loop spans 13 amino acids. The germline gives CDR1 LNHDA, CDR2 SQIVND (reference sequence). V was trimmed by 6 bases and J by 10 bases, leaving 13 bases between them.